The rows below give T cell receptor beta chains drawn from one sample of a study of early T cells in non-severe SARS-CoV-2 infection. TCRdb re-called the 5' RACE reads with MiXCR, one entry per CDR3 protein. Seen here are about 49,000 distinct CDR3 sequences, 10% to 15% observed once, and the top ten hold 9.1%. Sequences were obtained from whole blood. All receptors come from an adult who was a healthcare worker with PCR-confirmed SARS-CoV-2 infection or an uninfected control (not recorded which). CDR3s include the opening cysteine and the closing phenylalanine or tryptophan. A D gene is named only where the DNA matches it firmly. Only part of the rows carry a size: once, few, many, or a class if the clone is expanded.

clone_size: few
v_call: TRBV28
d_call: NA
j_call: TRBJ1-1
cdr3_aa: CASRPPGLNTEAFF
cdr3_nt: TGTGCCAGCAGGCCGCCCGGGTTGAACACTGAAGCTTTCTTT

clone_size: NA
v_call: TRBV11-1
d_call: TRBD2
j_call: TRBJ2-5
cdr3_aa: CASRPLAGRETQYF
cdr3_nt: TGTGCCAGCAGACCACTAGCGGGCAGAGAGACCCAGTACTTC

clone_size: few
v_call: TRBV18
d_call: TRBD2
j_call: TRBJ2-3
cdr3_aa: CASSPLKTSGDTDTQYF
cdr3_nt: TGTGCCAGCTCACCACTCAAGACTAGCGGGGATACAGATACGCAGTATTTT

clone_size: many
v_call: TRBV6-5
d_call: NA
j_call: TRBJ1-2
cdr3_aa: CASRRIPYGYTF
cdr3_nt: TGTGCCAGCAGGCGGATCCCCTATGGCTACACCTTC

clone_size: NA
v_call: TRBV7-8
d_call: TRBD2
j_call: TRBJ2-1
cdr3_aa: CASSLGVTSRDEQFF
cdr3_nt: TGTGCCAGCAGCTTAGGGGTGACTAGCCGCGATGAGCAGTTCTTC

clone_size: few
v_call: TRBV11-3
d_call: NA
j_call: TRBJ1-1
cdr3_aa: CASSSPPIRKAFF
cdr3_nt: TGTGCCAGCAGCTCTCCCCCGATACGAAAAGCTTTCTTT

clone_size: few
v_call: TRBV7-9
d_call: TRBD2
j_call: TRBJ2-7
cdr3_aa: CASSFPDGRINEQYF
cdr3_nt: TGTGCCAGCAGCTTCCCTGACGGGAGGATCAACGAGCAGTACTTC

clone_size: many
v_call: TRBV6-6
d_call: NA
j_call: TRBJ1-5
cdr3_aa: CASSTPGGGQPQHF
cdr3_nt: TGTGCCAGCAGTACGCCCGGGGGTGGTCAGCCCCAGCATTTT

clone_size: many
v_call: TRBV3-1
d_call: NA
j_call: TRBJ1-1
cdr3_aa: CASSRAFQGDTEAFF
cdr3_nt: TGTGCCAGCAGCCGGGCATTCCAGGGAGATACTGAAGCTTTCTTT

clone_size: few
v_call: TRBV4-1
d_call: NA
j_call: TRBJ2-2
cdr3_aa: CASSQDPRGELFF
cdr3_nt: TGCGCCAGCAGCCAAGATCCCAGGGGGGAGCTGTTTTTT

clone_size: NA
v_call: TRBV18
d_call: NA
j_call: TRBJ1-6
cdr3_aa: CASSPRGGGSPLHF
cdr3_nt: TGTGCCAGCTCACCACGAGGGGGTGGTTCACCCCTCCACTTT